This T cell receptor (beta chain) was identified during a study of blood T cell repertoires in COVID-19 (dated by TCRdb to 2020 to 2021). At the level of the whole study: Collaborator samples came from the United States, Italy and Spain and covered acute and convalescent phases of COVID-19. Nearly every sample came with metadata listing a de-identified subject ID, COVID-19 status, age in years and sex. Deeply sampled blood TCRbeta repertoires from subjects exposed to, actively infected with, or recovered from COVID-19 were included in the dataset. The repertoires were released in a freely available public database meant as a resource for research on the immune response to SARS-CoV-2. HLA class I and class II types, where available, came from metadata supplied by the sample provider rather than from assay-based typing. The prospective study material was composed of cDNA or gDNA derived from T cells, B-cell-depleted T cells, or PBMCs. The samples were drawn from two sources: the first 160 participants of the ongoing ImmuneRACE study, and 1,000 to 1,500 subjects contributed by 6 global collaborators.

As regards this clone: Its antigen target is currently unknown. Base qualities are missing; no much larger clone stands one base away.

Whole blood was collected in K2EDTA tubes by collaborating institutions according to the institutions' own protocols. For TCRbeta analysis, collaborators shipped samples as frozen whole blood, isolated PBMCs, or DNA extracted from either of those sample types. TCRbeta CDR3 regions were amplified from genomic DNA using the immunoSEQ Assay, a bias-controlled multiplex PCR. The authors processed their data as follows. The number of nucleated cells in each sample was estimated from the amplification of reference gene primers within the assay. To quantify the absolute abundance of each unique TCRbeta CDR3 rearrangement, sequence reads were collapsed and filtered. For each sample, productive Simpson clonality was calculated as the square root of Simpson's diversity index across productive rearrangements. TCRdb obtained this table from immuneACCESS and retained in-frame rearrangements with V and J assigned. These tables miss some clones; where compared with another copy, unresolved V genes account for less than half of the shortfall, and the remainder is unexplained. D and trimming come from the DNA, and the V and J calls and clone size come from that table. The sample table shows approximately 250,000 clones, and around 88% are seen once. Approximately 2% of the sample belongs to the ten largest clones.

Overall results and qualifications from the work: The quantity of clinical and demographic metadata differed by source and by participant and was supplied without curation.

Sequencing was done on a sample of peripheral blood. This clonotype was sampled from a man aged 30 to 39 with active or convalescent COVID-19.

The CDR3 region reads CSVEIFSAKLGTGELFF. The sequenced DNA: TGCAGCGTTGAAATTTTTAGCGCCAAACTTGGCACCGGGGAGCTGTTTTTT. The rearranged segments are TRBV29-1 and TRBJ2-2; TRBD2 is a possible D gene, resting on 5 matching bases. V sheds 2 bases and J sheds 4 bases, leaving 20 bases between their ends. The cysteine opens and the phenylalanine closes a CDR3 of 17 amino acids. Only CDR3 DNA is held: 51 bases, read in frame from base 1. The germline V gene yields SQVTM for CDR1 and ANQGSEA for CDR2.